These 10 T cell receptor beta chains originate from one sample sequenced in a study of blood T cells in healthy people across ages. Primed by a sample-barcoded 5' primer and a J-beta primer mix, a second PCR proceeded for about 7 to 11 cycles. TCRdb called the 5' RACE reads again in MiXCR, with one record for every CDR3 protein. This table has approximately 1,100,000 distinct CDR3 sequences, 40% to 55% appearing once. Specimen: blood. These receptors originate from a woman in her fifties or sixties in good health.

This clonotype occurred a few times. The V gene is TRBV5-1, the J gene TRBJ2-7; 9 bases line up with TRBD2. The CDR3 has 17 residues. V lost 2 bases, J lost 5 bases, and 14 bases stayed unmatched. Germline values: CDR1 SGHRS, CDR2 YFSETQ. CDR3 region: CASSLGRSLAGYDEQYF. In DNA, the CDR3 is TGCGCCAGCAGCTTAGGAAGGTCTCTAGCGGGATACGACGAGCAGTACTTC.

This clonotype was observed a handful of times. The genes are TRBV29-1 and TRBJ2-6; maybe TRBD2 (5 bases). The length of the CDR3 is 15 residues. Per the germline V gene, CDR1 is SQVTM and CDR2 is ANQGSEA. CDR3 coding DNA: TGCGCATTAGTTGGAGGAACGGGGGGGGCCAACGTCCTGACTTTC. This codes for CALVGGTGGANVLTF.

This chain connects TRBV6-5 to TRBJ1-4, with D possibly being TRBD1 (6 bases). V lost 6 bases and J lost 5, with 10 bases in between. The germline V gene has CDR1 MNHEY and CDR2 SVGAGI. CDR3 length: 13 amino acids. The CDR3 DNA reads as TGTGCCAGCAGCCAGGGGAGGAATGAAAAACTGTTTTTT. Translated: CASSQGRNEKLFF.

The V and J genes are TRBV12-3 or TRBV12-4 and TRBJ2-1; 8 positions agree with TRBD2. This CDR3 comprises 14 residues. The ends lost 10 bases at V and 5 bases at J; junction bases unmatched: 10. In DNA, the CDR3 is TGTGCCACCAGGGCGACTAGCGCGAACAATGAGCAGTTCTTC. This codes for CATRATSANNEQFF.

This clonotype was counted a few times. The chain has TRBV25-1 and TRBJ2-3; maybe TRBD2 (5 bases). There are 11 residues in the CDR3. Deletions cut 5 bases from V and 9 bases from J, with 9 bases between. Germline-derived CDR1 and CDR2 are MGHDK and SYGVNS. The CDR3 spells CASSPGSTQYF. The CDR3 DNA reads TGTGCCAGCAGTCCGGGGTCGACGCAGTATTTT.

In its sample, this clonotype was seen many times. V is TRBV29-1 and J is TRBJ2-7; D might be TRBD1 (5 bases). Germline values: CDR1 SQVTM, CDR2 ANQGSEA. The CDR3 extends over 13 amino acids. Between the trimmed V and J ends, which lost 7 bases and 3 bases, there was a span of 16 bases. DNA for the CDR3: TGCAGCGCCACTGGGGCCCTCGACTACGAGCAGTACTTC. As protein: CSATGALDYEQYF.

This clonotype has just a few counts. This chain joins TRBV12-3 or TRBV12-4 and TRBJ1-2; D not certain. V lost 3 bases, J lost 3 bases, and 8 bases lay in between. The CDR3 sequence is 13 residues long. The CDR3 sequence: CASSFRLDYGYTF. CDR3 sequence (DNA): TGTGCCAGCAGTTTTCGGCTAGACTATGGCTACACCTTC.

V gene TRBV5-1 combines with J gene TRBJ1-1; no clear D. The CDR3 is 12 amino acids. Germline CDR1 reads SGHRS; CDR2 reads YFSETQ. Trimming shortened V by 1 base and J by 5 bases, and 6 bases separated the two germline ends. In DNA, the CDR3 is TGCGCCAGCAGCTTGCCAGGTACTGAAGCTTTCTTT. Amino acids: CASSLPGTEAFF.

The chain recombines TRBV28 with TRBJ2-7, with 7 bases aligning to TRBD2. The CDR3 totals 13 residues. The V gene's germline CDR1 is MDHEN and CDR2 SYDVKM. Trimming at V came to 4 bases and at J to 5 bases, leaving 5 bases not matched to a gene. This CDR3 is CASSWGAGNEQYF. The CDR3 DNA sequence: TGTGCCAGCAGTTGGGGAGCGGGAAACGAGCAGTACTTC.

The CDR3 protein is CSARRPGLTLTDTQYF. The CDR3 coding sequence is TGCAGTGCTAGACGGCCCGGGCTTACCCTCACAGATACGCAGTATTTT. V gene TRBV20-1 combines with J gene TRBJ2-3, with unresolved D. There are 16 residues in the CDR3. Germline V gene data show CDR1 as DFQATT and CDR2 as SNEGSKA (reference sequence). The V gene lost 2 bases and the J gene lost 2 bases, with 17 bases spanning the gap.